This entry lists 26 T cell receptor beta chains sequenced from one sample in a study of T cells in Graves' hyperthyroidism and ophthalmopathy. Regions amplified from RNA transcripts were the TCR beta CDR3 regions. In the first-round RT-PCR of the TCR CDR3, the HTBI primer set was used. TCRdb reprocessed the multiplex PCR reads via MiXCR and lists one record per CDR3 protein. The sample shows hundreds of thousands of distinct CDR3 sequences, over 35% of them seen only once. Sequencing used blood. These receptors all stem from a man aged 18-30 years with Graves' hyperthyroidism.

This chain links TRBV25-1 with TRBJ2-7, with 8 positions matching TRBD2. CDR3 size: 15 residues. The J segment lost 7 bases and the V segment lost 5 bases, leaving 13 bases of the junction unmatched. CDR1 is MGHDK and CDR2 is SYGVNS in the germline V gene. DNA of the CDR3: TGTGCCAGCAGTTACGAGGTAGCGGGAACGGTGGAGCAGTACTTC. Encoded protein: CASSYEVAGTVEQYF.

The gene calls are TRBV7-4 and TRBJ1-2, with a tentative D call TRBD1 (6 bases). The ends were cut back, 5 bases at V and 2 bases at J, with 15 bases in the middle. Germline loops: CDR1 SGHVT, CDR2 SQSDAQ. The CDR3 has 15 amino acids. The chain's CDR3 is CASSPRGGGNYGYTF. For the CDR3, the DNA is TGTGCCAGCAGCCCGCGAGGGGGGGGCAACTATGGCTACACCTTC.

With regard to this clonotype: The junction departs from germline at one end; a sequencing error may be responsible. This sequence joins TRBV7-9 and TRBJ2-2, with D possibly TRBD1 on 5 matching bases. The CDR3 length is 14 residues. The germline V gene encodes CDR1 SEHNR and CDR2 FQNEAQ (reference sequence). The CDR3 region has the DNA TGCGCCAGCAGCCCCCGACAGTTCACCGGGGAGCTGTTTTTT. Translating it yields CASSPRQFTGELFF.

This clonotype turned up a few times. The rearrangement joins TRBV20-1 to TRBJ1-1; 7 bases are shared with TRBD1. Germline assignment: CDR1 DFQATT and CDR2 SNEGSKA (reference sequence). V lost 7 bases and J lost 0; bases outside the gene matches: 8. CDR3 length: 14 residues. The CDR3 spells CSGDRGGLNTEAFF. CDR3 in DNA: TGCAGTGGAGACCGAGGGGGCTTGAACACTGAAGCTTTCTTT.

This clonotype was counted many times. This chain uses TRBV29-1 with TRBJ1-1, with a possible D match to TRBD1 (5 bases). V dropped 7 bases and J dropped 0 bases, with 9 bases sitting between them. Germline CDR1 reads SQVTM; CDR2 reads ANQGSEA. The CDR3 is 12 amino acids. CDR3 in DNA: TGCAGCGGACGACAGCTGAACACTGAAGCTTTCTTT. Protein: CSGRQLNTEAFF.

Written as DNA, the CDR3 is TGCGCCAGCAGCCACTCGACAGTCATGAACACTGAAGCTTTCTTT. Its protein is CASSHSTVMNTEAFF. The chain uses TRBV5-1 and TRBJ1-1; perhaps TRBD1 as D (5 bases). The germline CDR1 and CDR2 sequences are SGHRS and YFSETQ. The CDR3 loop spans 15 amino acids. Trimming cost V 4 bases and J 0 bases, with 13 bases left between them. The full variable domain, rest sourced from reference TRBV5-1 and TRBJ1-1, is KAGVTQTPRYLIKTRGQQVTLSCSPISGHRSVSWYQQTPGQGLQFLFEYFSETQRNKGNFPGRFSGRQFSNSRSEMNVSTLELGDSALYLCASSHSTVMNTEAFFGQGTRLTVV.

This clonotype was observed many times. V is TRBV15 and J is TRBJ1-5; D unclear. The germline CDR1 and CDR2 sequences are LNHNV and YYDKDF (reference sequence). The CDR3 has 15 residues. V was shortened by 3 bases and J by 6 bases, with 15 bases between the two germline ends. The CDR3 loop reads CATSRGKGLGQPQHF. As DNA, the CDR3 is TGTGCCACCAGCAGGGGGAAGGGCCTTGGTCAGCCCCAGCATTTT.

The chain employs TRBV7-9 and TRBJ1-1, with 8 bases lining up with TRBD1. This CDR3 is 14 amino acids long. Germline CDR1 reads SEHNR; CDR2 reads FQNEAQ (reference sequence). Germline trimming cut 4 bases from V and 5 bases from J; bases unmatched to any gene: 6. The CDR3 coding sequence is TGTGCCAGCAGCTCCCCCCACAGGGGGACTGAAGCTTTCTTT. Translated, it gives CASSSPHRGTEAFF.

This clonotype was seen many times. The gene calls are TRBV5-1 and TRBJ2-7; D might be TRBD2 (6 bases). Germline V gene data show CDR1 as SGHRS and CDR2 as YFSETQ. CDR3 length: 13 residues. Trimming stripped 0 bases from V and 5 bases from J, with 9 bases between. The CDR3 sequence: CASSLGLVDEQYF. The CDR3 coding sequence is TGCGCCAGCAGCTTGGGACTAGTCGACGAGCAGTACTTC. The whole variable domain, remainder taken from reference TRBV5-1 and TRBJ2-7, is KAGVTQTPRYLIKTRGQQVTLSCSPISGHRSVSWYQQTPGQGLQFLFEYFSETQRNKGNFPGRFSGRQFSNSRSEMNVSTLELGDSALYLCASSLGLVDEQYFGPGTRLTVT.

This clonotype occurred a few times. The rearrangement joins TRBV12-3 or TRBV12-4 to TRBJ2-7, with D uncertain. The length of the CDR3 is 11 residues. Trimming took 3 bases from V and 6 from J, leaving 6 bases between them. DNA for the CDR3: TGTGCCAGCAGTTTTAGGTCCGAGCAGTACTTC. Translation: CASSFRSEQYF.

In its sample, this clonotype was seen a few times. The chain recombines TRBV12-3 or TRBV12-4 with TRBJ2-7; D tentatively reads TRBD1 or TRBD2 (5 bases each). CDR3 length: 14 residues. The V end lost 6 bases, the J end lost 0 bases, and 12 bases lay between the germline ends. The CDR3 sequence is CASSPLGASYEQYF. The CDR3 DNA reads as TGTGCCAGCAGCCCCCTCGGGGCCTCCTACGAGCAGTACTTC.

The V gene is TRBV29-1, the J gene TRBJ2-7; maybe TRBD2 (5 bases). Trimming pared 7 bases from V and 3 bases from J, leaving 10 bases between. The CDR3 covers 11 residues. Germline V gene lookup returns CDR1 SQVTM and CDR2 ANQGSEA. This CDR3 reads CSARDYYEQYF. DNA for the CDR3: TGCAGCGCCCGGGATTACTACGAGCAGTACTTC.

This clonotype was recorded at least ten times. This rearrangement joins TRBV20-1 to TRBJ1-1; D may be TRBD1 (5 bases). Trimming shortened V by 5 bases and J by 4 bases, and 8 bases separated the two germline ends. From germline, CDR1 is DFQATT and CDR2 SNEGSKA (reference sequence). This CDR3 has 11 amino acids. The CDR3 loop reads CSAPGITEAFF. DNA of the CDR3: TGCAGTGCTCCAGGGATCACTGAAGCTTTCTTT.

The chain combines TRBV19 with TRBJ2-2, with D perhaps given as TRBD1 or TRBD2 (5 bases each). The germline V gene encodes CDR1 LNHDA and CDR2 SQIVND (reference sequence). V was trimmed by 4 bases and J by 4 bases, leaving 13 bases between them. The CDR3 spans 15 residues. CDR3 amino acids: CASSRPGTATGELFF. The CDR3 nucleotides are TGTGCCAGTAGTAGACCCGGGACCGCCACCGGGGAGCTGTTTTTT.

The sample holds many counts of this clonotype. One end of the junction does not line up with germline, which may come from a read error. The J gene is TRBJ1-1, the V gene TRBV6-5, with 10 bases lining up with TRBD1. The CDR3 consists of 13 residues. The germline V gene encodes CDR1 MNHEY and CDR2 SVGAGI. The CDR3 region is CASRDRGNTEAFF. CDR3 nucleotides: TGCGCCAGCAGGGACAGGGGGAACACTGAAGCTTTCTTT.

This clonotype came up a few times. This chain uses TRBV7-9 with TRBJ2-7; D is tentatively TRBD1 or TRBD2 (5 bases each). This CDR3 spans 15 amino acids. V shed 5 bases and J shed 0 bases, with 14 bases lying between them. Germline V gene data show CDR1 as SEHNR and CDR2 as FQNEAQ (reference sequence). In DNA form, the CDR3 reads TGTGCCAGCAGCCCCCGGGACGGCAGCTCCTACGAGCAGTACTTC. It codes for CASSPRDGSSYEQYF.

The chain employs TRBV2 and TRBJ2-5; D call uncertain. CDR3 length equals 11 residues. V lost 4 bases and J 9 bases, leaving 9 bases between the germline ends. Per the germline V gene, CDR1 is SNHLY and CDR2 is FYNNEI. The CDR3 DNA reads TGTGCCAGCAGTGTTTGGACGGCCCAGTACTTC. Protein sequence: CASSVWTAQYF.

Regarding this clonotype: This clone may be a read error of a much larger clone one base away. The rearrangement joins TRBV20-1 to TRBJ2-7; TRBD2 might be the D (6 bases). Germline V gene sequence: CDR1 DFQATT, CDR2 SNEGSKA (reference sequence). Trimming removed 2 bases from V and 0 bases from J, with 11 bases in between. The CDR3 extends over 14 amino acids. CDR3 nucleotides: TGCAGTGCTAGACTAGCGAAGGGCTCCTACGAGCAGTACTTC. Translation: CSARLAKGSYEQYF.

The sample holds a few counts of this clonotype. J is TRBJ2-5 and V is TRBV20-1; D perhaps matches TRBD1 (5 bases). This CDR3 is built from 15 residues. With 8 bases removed from V and 1 base from J, the gap between germline ends came to 20 bases. CDR1 and CDR2 from the germline V gene are DFQATT and SNEGSKA (reference sequence). DNA for the CDR3: TGCAGTCTCCACGACTTGACAGATGCCCAAGAGACCCAGTACTTC. As protein: CSLHDLTDAQETQYF.

The chain has TRBV7-2 and TRBJ2-5; TRBD2 matches 13 bases. CDR3 length: 16 residues. The J segment lost 3 bases and the V segment lost 6 bases, leaving 7 bases of the junction unmatched. In germline, CDR1 is SGHTA, CDR2 FQGNSA. CDR3 sequence (DNA): TGTGCCAGCAGTAAGGGACTAGCGGGATCGAAAGAGACCCAGTACTTC. The encoded protein is CASSKGLAGSKETQYF.

There are a few counts of this clonotype. This chain links TRBV5-8 with TRBJ1-5; D is unresolved. Germline values: CDR1 SGHTS, CDR2 YDEGEE. The V and J ends lost 4 bases and 2 bases respectively, with 13 bases between them. CDR3 size: 15 residues. The CDR3 protein is CASSKYHGGNQPQHF. As DNA, the CDR3 is TGTGCCAGCAGCAAATACCATGGGGGCAATCAGCCCCAGCATTTT.

The chain couples TRBV15 to TRBJ1-5, with TRBD1 matching 10 bases. V shed 4 bases, J shed 2 bases, and the junction held 8 bases outside the gene matches. This CDR3 has 17 amino acids. CDR1 is LNHNV, CDR2 YYDKDF, per germline (reference sequence). In DNA form, the CDR3 reads TGTGCCACCAGCAAATCGGGACAGGGGAAGGGCAATCAGCCCCAGCATTTT. Amino acids: CATSKSGQGKGNQPQHF.

This clonotype was observed a handful of times. This chain uses TRBV7-9 with TRBJ2-2; TRBD2 might be the D (5 bases). From germline, CDR1 is SEHNR and CDR2 FQNEAQ (reference sequence). The CDR3 spans 12 residues. The V and J ends lost 4 bases and 6 bases respectively, with 6 bases between them. CDR3 nucleotide sequence: TGTGCCAGCAGCTCGGACTCCGGGGAGCTGTTTTTT. Its protein product is CASSSDSGELFF.

The gene calls are TRBV7-2 and TRBJ1-1, with D possibly TRBD1 on 6 matching bases. V shed 5 bases and J shed 6 bases, with 22 bases lying between them. CDR1 and CDR2 (germline): SGHTA, FQGNSA. The CDR3 has 16 amino acids. In DNA, the CDR3 is TGTGCCAGCAGCAAACATGGGGGCAGGGGAGGCCCTGAAGCTTTCTTT. This gives the protein CASSKHGGRGGPEAFF.

The rearrangement links TRBV5-2 to TRBJ2-7. TRBV5-2 represents a pseudogene. The CDR3 is 12 residues long. The CDR3 bases are TGTGCCAGCAAGGACGGCTCCTACAAGCAGTACTTC. Its protein product is CASKDGSYKQYF.

This clonotype was seen only a few times. V usage is TRBV12-3 or TRBV12-4 and J usage is TRBJ1-2; tentative D call: TRBD1 (5 bases). V lost 4 bases to trimming and J lost 8 bases, with 20 bases between them. This CDR3 contains 15 residues. CDR3 bases: TGTGCCAGCAGTTCGCGGTACGGAGGACAAGACGGCTACACCTTC. This encodes CASSSRYGGQDGYTF.